This T cell receptor (beta chain) was identified during a study of cytomegalovirus exposure and HLA in healthy donors. Study results and caveats: Fewer N-insertions (relative to the 666-donor mean) were reportedly seen in an Asian-associated ancestry cluster in a later analysis.

60 Vbeta and 13 Jbeta primers were used in PCR. How the authors handled the data: A follow-up analysis tallied 60 million to 85 million unique TCR beta chains, roughly 11 million shared. This table comes from immunoSEQ multiplex PCR, and its TCRdb copy is limited to in-frame clones, with some not included. The V and J calls and clone size come from that table; D and trimming were worked out from the DNA. The repertoire table contains approximately 45,000 clones. Comments on this clone: Its antigen is not identified.

The sequence came from a male donor in good health and CMV-seronegative. Sequenced sample: PBMCs.

The CDR3 DNA is TGCAGTGCTGCCCTTCGGGGAGCTTTCTTT. Translated, it gives CSAALRGAFF. The chain employs TRBV20-1 and TRBJ1-1; D remains ambiguous. CDR3 length: 10 residues. V lost 5 bases to trimming and J lost 10 bases, with 11 bases between them. CDR1 and CDR2 (germline): DFQATT, SNEGSKA (reference sequence).